The rows below give T cell receptor beta chains drawn from one sample of a study of T cell changes during pregnancy in multiple sclerosis. Sequenced by immunoSEQ multiplex PCR; TCRdb stores in-frame clones only, minus some. The table lists roughly 72,000 clones, about 93% of them singletons. The source was CD4+ T cells from peripheral blood mononuclear cells, collected after pregnancy. The receptor set was obtained from a female donor with multiple sclerosis, enrolled in a pregnancy study. Both conserved end residues are part of each CDR3. D genes are given only for firm matches. Size is omitted from some rows. Given values are once, few, many or a class for expanded clones.

V gene,CDR3 length,J gene,D gene,clone size,CDR3 DNA,CDR3 protein
TRBV19,16,TRBJ2-1,TRBD2,.,TGTGCCAGTAGTATACTATCGGGACTAGGTTTTAATGAGCAGTTCTTC,CASSILSGLGFNEQFF
TRBV25-1,14,TRBJ1-1,.,.,TGTGCCAGCAGTAGGACTGCCATGAACACTGAAGCTTTCTTT,CASSRTAMNTEAFF
TRBV28,14,TRBJ1-5,TRBD1,few,TGTGCCAGCAGTTCAGGGACAGCCAATCAGCCCCAGCATTTT,CASSSGTANQPQHF
TRBV7-9,15,TRBJ2-7,.,once,TGTGCCAGCAGCCCCGGGACTGCTCCGTTCTACGAGCAGTACTTC,CASSPGTAPFYEQYF
TRBV5-1,15,TRBJ2-3,.,.,TGCGCCAGCAGCTTGGCGGCGGGACCCACAGATACGCAGTATTTT,CASSLAAGPTDTQYF
TRBV11-3,16,TRBJ2-7,.,.,TGTGCCAGCAGCTTAGGAACAACGGGTAGAGGCGACGAGCAGTACTTC,CASSLGTTGRGDEQYF
TRBV2,15,TRBJ2-7,TRBD2,.,TGTGCCAGCACCCCCAGAGAAGCGGGAGGAAACGAGCAGTACTTC,CASTPREAGGNEQYF
TRBV2,16,TRBJ2-5,.,.,TGTGCCAGCAGCCCCGGAGGGGACAGATTCCAAGAGACCCAGTACTTC,CASSPGGDRFQETQYF
TRBV7-2,14,TRBJ1-1,.,few,TGTGCCAGCAGCTTAGACCAGGGTCCCACTGAAGCTTTCTTT,CASSLDQGPTEAFF
TRBV6-1,17,TRBJ1-3,.,.,TGTGCCAGCAGTGAAGCGCTTCTAGGAGGGAATGGAAACACCATATATTTT,CASSEALLGGNGNTIYF
TRBV7-2,16,TRBJ2-1,TRBD2,.,TGTGCCAGCATCCCTGATTTAGCGGGAGTAAGGAATGAGCAGTTCTTC,CASIPDLAGVRNEQFF
TRBV29-1,13,TRBJ1-4,.,few,TGCAGCGTTGAAGATCAGTGGGCTGAAAAACTGTTTTTT,CSVEDQWAEKLFF
TRBV7-9,16,TRBJ1-1,.,.,TGTGCCAGCAGCTTAGGGGTTCCAGGGGCGGGGGTTGAAGCTTTCTTT,CASSLGVPGAGVEAFF
TRBV28,12,TRBJ2-2,.,.,TGTGCCAGCATAACAAACACCGGGGAGCTGTTTTTT,CASITNTGELFF
TRBV28,14,TRBJ1-1,TRBD1,.,TGTGCCAGCAGTTCGACAGGGGGCCGGACTGAAGCTTTCTTT,CASSSTGGRTEAFF
TRBV28,14,TRBJ2-5,.,.,TGTGCCAGCAGTTTCCCGGGAGAGGAAGAGACCCAGTACTTC,CASSFPGEEETQYF
TRBV5-4,15,TRBJ1-3,.,.,TGTGCCAGCAGCGCGGACGCCACGGGGGGAAACACCATATATTTT,CASSADATGGNTIYF
TRBV5-1,13,TRBJ1-2,.,.,TGCGCCAGCAGTGATACAGGGAACGGCGGCTACACCTTC,CASSDTGNGGYTF
TRBV9,17,TRBJ2-7,.,.,TGTGCCAGCAGCGTACCCTCCCGGCGGGAAGGTGTATACGAGCAGTACTTC,CASSVPSRREGVYEQYF
TRBV7-9,15,TRBJ2-7,.,.,TGTGCCAGCAGCCCGGAGGTTACCGGCTCCTACGAGCAGTACTTC,CASSPEVTGSYEQYF
TRBV28,15,TRBJ1-5,TRBD1,.,TGTGCCAGCAGCTTGGAGGGGGCGTTAGGTCAGCCCCAGCATTTT,CASSLEGALGQPQHF
TRBV9,16,TRBJ2-1,TRBD2,.,TGTGCCAGCACCACGTCTAGCGGGACTCGGACGGGTGAGCAGTTCTTC,CASTTSSGTRTGEQFF
TRBV5-1,12,TRBJ2-5,.,.,TGCGCCAGCAGCTTTCCCGAAGAGACCCAGTACTTC,CASSFPEETQYF
TRBV7-8,16,TRBJ2-7,TRBD1,.,TGTGCCAGCAGCTTGGACAGGGGGATAGGAACCTACGAGCAGTACTTC,CASSLDRGIGTYEQYF
TRBV4-3,17,TRBJ2-2,TRBD1,.,TGCGCCAGCAGCCAAGATAGGGACAGTGCGAACACCGGGGAGCTGTTTTTT,CASSQDRDSANTGELFF
TRBV10-3,13,TRBJ2-1,TRBD2,once,TGTGCCAGCTCTAGCGGGAGGGACAATGAGCAGTTCTTC,CASSSGRDNEQFF
TRBV28,14,TRBJ1-2,.,.,TGTGCCAGCAGTTTAGTGGGGGCGCAAAAAGGCTACACCTTC,CASSLVGAQKGYTF
TRBV7-9,15,TRBJ1-1,.,few,TGTGCCAGCAGCTTATTTGCCCGGGGGAACACTGAAGCTTTCTTT,CASSLFARGNTEAFF
TRBV9,15,TRBJ2-7,TRBD2,.,TGTGCCAGCAGCTCGTCCCCGGGAGGGGGATACGAGCAGTACTTC,CASSSSPGGGYEQYF
TRBV5-8,16,TRBJ2-7,TRBD2,.,TGTGCCAGCAGCTTTAGACTGGGAGGGAGCTCCTACGAGCAGTACTTC,CASSFRLGGSSYEQYF
TRBV19,13,TRBJ2-5,TRBD2,.,TGTGCCAGTAGTATGGCGGGAGGAGAGACCCAGTACTTC,CASSMAGGETQYF
TRBV23-1,16,TRBJ1-5,TRBD1,.,TGCGCCAGCCCCCCTTTGTGGACAGGGGGGAATCAGCCCCAGCATTTT,CASPPLWTGGNQPQHF
TRBV4-1,15,TRBJ2-1,TRBD1,.,TGCGCCAGCAGCCCAGGACAGGGGGTCTACAATGAGCAGTTCTTC,CASSPGQGVYNEQFF
TRBV9,13,TRBJ2-1,.,.,TGTGCCAGCAGCGTAGGGCAAGTCAATGAGCAGTTCTTC,CASSVGQVNEQFF
TRBV5-4,14,TRBJ1-1,TRBD1,.,TGTGCCAGCAGCTTAGGACAGGTTTTCGCTGAAGCTTTCTTT,CASSLGQVFAEAFF
TRBV6-1,16,TRBJ2-3,TRBD1,.,TGTGCCAGCAGTGAGACTCCAGGGGGTAACGCAGATACGCAGTATTTT,CASSETPGGNADTQYF
TRBV6-5,16,TRBJ2-3,.,.,TGTGCCAGCAGTTACTCCACTAACCCCTCCGCAGATACGCAGTATTTT,CASSYSTNPSADTQYF
TRBV5-1,18,TRBJ2-2,TRBD2,.,TGCGCCAGCAGCTCTTGGACTAGCGGGGCTTCGAACACCGGGGAGCTGTTTTTT,CASSSWTSGASNTGELFF
TRBV5-1,14,TRBJ1-2,.,once,TGCGCCAGCAGCTCGACGGGGAGCGCCTATGGCTACACCTTC,CASSSTGSAYGYTF
TRBV6-5,12,TRBJ2-7,.,.,TGTGCCAGCAGTTACGGGGCTTCCGAGCAGTACTTC,CASSYGASEQYF
TRBV28,13,TRBJ2-3,.,once,TGTGCCACCACACAGGGTGGCACAGATACGCAGTATTTT,CATTQGGTDTQYF
TRBV19,15,TRBJ2-7,TRBD1,.,TGTGCCAGTAAGATGGGAGACAGGGGGTCCAGTGAGCAGTACTTC,CASKMGDRGSSEQYF